This T cell receptor beta chain was retrieved from a study of graft-versus-host responses after intestinal transplantation (dated by TCRdb to the early 2020s). Some background on the complete study: The transplants that recipients got were multivisceral, liver-intestinal, or isolated intestinal. Every recipient was given anti-thymocyte globulin induction, then maintenance tacrolimus and steroids for around three years. Bulk TCR-beta CDR3 sequencing was used to track graft-versus-host and host-versus-graft alloreactive T cell clones in the graft, circulation and bone marrow after intestinal transplantation. Rather than going through the commercial service, samples from a few later patients were sequenced in-house on an Illumina MiSeq and processed with MiXCR. The cohort enrolled about two dozen intestinal transplant recipients, one of whom was a retransplant, and a few patients without pretransplant specimens were excluded. A peak of at least 4% donor T cells among recipient peripheral blood mononuclear cells was the definition used for donor T cell macrochimerism. Alloreactive clones were identified by sequencing pre-transplant mixed lymphocyte reaction products and comparing them with unstimulated pre-transplant donor and recipient T cells. Overall results and qualifications from the work: In patients with donor T cell macrochimerism, the allografts had high GvH to HvG T cell clonal ratios. Peak levels of circulating GvH clones were associated with declines in HvG clones early after transplant. GvH clones were found in recipient bone marrow, and some of the GvH clones appeared earlier in ileal mucosa or blood, which is consistent with an intestinal mucosal origin. The conclusions were limited by the relatively low number and heterogeneity of the intestinal transplant patients.

As concerns this clone: The specificity of this receptor is unknown. It has no much larger one-base neighbor in the sample; base qualities were not kept.

The CDR3 covers 14 residues, taking in both the cysteine and the phenylalanine. Here the CDR3 DNA is all that survives: 42 bases in frame from base 1. CDR1 and CDR2 are drawn from the germline V gene: SGHDT, YYEEEE. Germline trimming amounts to 1 base on V and 1 base on J, with 1 as the count of junction bases outside the gene matches. In the first month after transplant, blood samples were collected up to 4 times, and after that at least monthly when available. Library preparation used the immunoSEQ multiplex PCR assay. High-throughput TCR-beta CDR3 sequencing of genomic DNA from most patients was performed by Adaptive Biotechnologies. As for how the authors treated the data: TCR sequencing data were retrieved from Adaptive's ImmunoSEQ software for more than 15 patients, whereas a few other patients were processed with MiXCR and VDJtools. CDR3 nucleotide sequences shared between donor and recipient were removed because the origin of such sequences could not be assigned. To be classed as alloreactive, a clone needed at least 2-fold expansion over unstimulated cells and a minimum CFSE-low frequency of 0.002% (template counts) or 0.001% (read counts). A clone was considered mappable if detected in the sequenced pre-transplant spleen, lymph node, or MLR CFSE-low populations of the donor or recipient. The cumulative frequency of alloreactive clones was calculated as a percentage of all sequences, weighted by copy number. The clones in this table, taken by TCRdb from immuneACCESS, are in-frame only. Not every clone is retained; where verified, under half of the shortfall comes from an unresolved V gene, and the cause of the rest is unknown. Clonal size and the V and J genes are those of that table, whereas D and trimming came from the DNA. The sample yields 23,000 or so clones; over 85% were counted once. The top ten clonotypes cover approximately 0.82% of the sample.

The material was PBMCs, obtained roughly 30 days after intestinal transplant. The sequence links TRBV5-6 to TRBJ1-1, with 7 central nucleotides matching TRBD1. The sequence was obtained from a human patient who received an intestinal transplant, so some T cells may come from the graft donor. The CDR3 loop reads CASSLTGENTEAFF. The DNA sequence is given as TGTGCCAGCAGCTTGACAGGGGAGAACACTGAAGCTTTCTTT.